What follows are 14 T cell receptor beta chains derived from one specimen sequenced in a study of regulatory T cells in long-lasting Graves disease. Sequencing libraries for TCR beta were prepared with iRepertoire HTBI primers and Arm-PCR of CDR3 regions. TCRdb reprocessed the multiplex PCR reads via MiXCR and lists one record per CDR3 protein. The sample shows more than 300,000 distinct CDR3 sequences, roughly a fifth of them seen only once. Indicated time point: persistent/refractory GD, antithyroid drugs over 5 years with positive TRAb. Scientists built the TCR library using RNA that was extracted from PBMCs. Specimen: peripheral blood mononuclear cells (PBMCs), collected when the disease was refractory, from a patient treated with antithyroid drugs. These TCRs come from a female donor with Graves disease.

This sequence joins TRBV6-1 and TRBJ2-3; a possible D gene is TRBD2 (7 bases). The V end lost 10 bases, the J end lost 2 bases, and 16 bases lay between the germline ends. Germline V gene lookup returns CDR1 MNHNS and CDR2 SASEGT. The CDR3 spans 14 residues. CDR3 in DNA: TGTGCCACCAAGGGGGGGTCCCTCACAGATACGCAGTATTTT. Translation gives CATKGGSLTDTQYF.

This clonotype has only a few counts. This chain links TRBV7-9 with TRBJ1-5; possibly TRBD1 for D (5 bases). V dropped 5 bases and J dropped 6 bases, with 17 bases sitting between them. The CDR3 is 15 residues long. The germline CDR1 and CDR2 sequences are SEHNR and FQNEAQ (reference sequence). CDR3 DNA: TGTGCCAGCAGCCCGTCTGGGGGTATCGGTCAGCCCCAGCATTTT. It yields the protein CASSPSGGIGQPQHF.

The chain couples TRBV9 to TRBJ2-2; D remains unclear. The CDR3 covers 16 residues. The germline V gene encodes CDR1 SGDLS and CDR2 YYNGEE. The V gene lost 5 bases and the J gene lost 3 bases, with 17 bases spanning the gap. The CDR3 coding sequence is TGTGCCAGCAGACCCCGCCACCTGTGGGACACCGGGGAGCTGTTTTTT. It translates to CASRPRHLWDTGELFF.

Regarding this clonotype: A much larger clone is a single base away; this may be a read error. The chain uses TRBV24-1 and TRBJ1-1, with D possibly being TRBD1 (6 bases). Germline CDR1 reads KGHDR; CDR2 reads SFDVKD. The CDR3 spans 14 residues. In nucleotides, the CDR3 is TGTGGCACCAGAAGGGGGGGGCTGAACACTGAAGCTTTCTTT. Translated: CGTRRGGLNTEAFF.

This clonotype was detected ten times or more. The chain combines TRBV30 with TRBJ2-7; D is possibly TRBD1 (5 bases). The length of the CDR3 is 13 residues. Trimming took off 1 base at V and 10 bases at J, with 17 bases between the two ends. CDR1 and CDR2 from the germline V gene are GTSNPN and SVGIG (reference sequence). The CDR3 spells CAWSASLGRYQYF. Written as DNA, the CDR3 is TGTGCCTGGAGTGCAAGTTTGGGGCGTTATCAGTACTTC.

This chain links TRBV18 with TRBJ2-7; TRBD2 matches 11 bases. With 6 bases clipped from V and 5 bases from J, the junction kept 9 bases outside the gene matches. The CDR3 consists of 15 residues. Germline V gives CDR1 KGHSH, CDR2 LQKENI. The CDR3 DNA follows: TGTGCCAGCTCGCGAACTAGCGGGAGTGGCCACGAGCAGTACTTC. Residues: CASSRTSGSGHEQYF.

This clonotype was counted between two and nine times. The chain links TRBV7-2 to TRBJ2-7, with TRBD1 matching 8 bases. Germline V gene sequence: CDR1 SGHTA, CDR2 FQGNSA. V shed 5 bases, J shed 5 bases, and the junction held 8 bases outside the gene matches. CDR3 length: 14 amino acids. The CDR3: CASSKRTGWDEQYF. In DNA, the CDR3 is TGTGCCAGCAGCAAGCGGACAGGGTGGGACGAGCAGTACTTC.

The rearrangement uses TRBV12-5 and TRBJ1-1; D not certain. Per the germline V gene, CDR1 is LGHNT and CDR2 is FRNRAP. V lost 6 bases to trimming and J lost 1 base, with 12 bases between them. The CDR3 runs to 14 residues. The CDR3 is CASGGDRKNTEAFF. The CDR3 DNA follows: TGTGCTAGTGGGGGAGATAGGAAGAACACTGAAGCTTTCTTT. Filled out from reference TRBV12-5 and TRBJ1-1, the complete variable domain reads DARVTQTPRHKVTEMGQEVTMRCQPILGHNTVFWYRQTMMQGLELLAYFRNRAPLDDSGMPKDRFSAEMPDATLATLKIQPSEPRDSAVYFCASGGDRKNTEAFFGQGTRLTVV.

The CDR3 loop reads CASSLSRQGGDYGYTF. In DNA form, the CDR3 reads TGTGCCAGCAGTTTATCCCGGCAGGGCGGGGACTATGGCTACACCTTC. This chain links TRBV12-3 or TRBV12-4 with TRBJ1-2, with D perhaps matching TRBD1 (5 bases). Trimming took 2 bases from V and 3 from J, leaving 16 bases between them. The CDR3 totals 16 residues.

This chain links TRBV12-3 or TRBV12-4 with TRBJ2-1, with D possibly called TRBD1 or TRBD2 (5 bases each). The CDR3 totals 14 residues. V was trimmed by 5 bases and J by 0 bases, leaving 8 bases between them. CDR3: CASSGGNSYNEQFF. The CDR3 DNA is TGTGCCAGCAGTGGGGGAAACTCCTACAATGAGCAGTTCTTC.

A remark on this clonotype: Relative to the germline gene, one junction end is altered; a read error may explain this. The V gene is TRBV12-3 or TRBV12-4, the J gene TRBJ1-5; TRBD1 might be the D (5 bases). The length of the CDR3 is 15 residues. CDR3 DNA: TGTGCCAGCAGTAACCGGGACGGAAGCAATCAGCCCCAGCATTTC. The encoded protein is CASSNRDGSNQPQHF.

This clonotype appeared many times. The chain recombines TRBV12-3 or TRBV12-4 with TRBJ2-7; D ambiguous. The V and J ends lost 8 bases and 2 bases respectively, with 13 bases between them. CDR3 size: 13 residues. This chain's CDR3 is CASRWTRPYEQYF. The CDR3 DNA follows: TGTGCCAGCCGATGGACGCGCCCCTACGAGCAGTACTTC.

In this sample, this clonotype turned up a few times. The chain couples TRBV7-6 to TRBJ1-4, with a possible D match to TRBD1 (5 bases). Trimming took off 1 base at V and 3 bases at J, with 21 bases between the two ends. This CDR3 is 19 amino acids long. Germline CDR1 SGHVS, CDR2 FNYEAQ. The CDR3 reads CASSLEGSVDRDPNEKLFF. The CDR3 nucleotides are TGTGCCAGCAGCTTAGAGGGGTCAGTCGATCGGGATCCTAATGAAAAACTGTTTTTT.

V is TRBV5-1 and J is TRBJ1-5; D unresolved. From germline, CDR1 is SGHRS and CDR2 YFSETQ. The V gene lost 2 bases and the J gene lost 3 bases, with 9 bases spanning the gap. The CDR3 totals 14 residues. Written as DNA, the CDR3 is TGCGCCAGCAGCTTCGACGGGATCAATCAGCCCCAGCATTTT. Its translation is CASSFDGINQPQHF.